Only one count was recorded for the clone carrying this T cell receptor beta chain. An end of the junction differs from the germline gene, which may be a read error. The data were obtained in a study of shared clonotypes between healthy human individuals. Using immunoSEQ multiplex PCR, the repertoire was profiled, and TCRdb retains in-frame clones only, with some absent. The table lists nearly 1,000,000 clones, 76% of them singletons, with approximately 1.5% in the top ten. The sequence derives from a young man in good health. Sequences were obtained from memory CD4+ T cells sorted from blood. The subset denotes: CD45RA-negative fraction.

This CDR3 reads CASTERTDYSNQPQHF. CDR3 bases: TGTGCCAGCACTGAAAGGACGGATTATAGCAATCAGCCCCAGCATTTT. The V call is TRBV6-1, the J call TRBJ1-5, with D unresolved. CDR3 length: 16 amino acids. The germline gives CDR1 MNHNS, CDR2 SASEGT.